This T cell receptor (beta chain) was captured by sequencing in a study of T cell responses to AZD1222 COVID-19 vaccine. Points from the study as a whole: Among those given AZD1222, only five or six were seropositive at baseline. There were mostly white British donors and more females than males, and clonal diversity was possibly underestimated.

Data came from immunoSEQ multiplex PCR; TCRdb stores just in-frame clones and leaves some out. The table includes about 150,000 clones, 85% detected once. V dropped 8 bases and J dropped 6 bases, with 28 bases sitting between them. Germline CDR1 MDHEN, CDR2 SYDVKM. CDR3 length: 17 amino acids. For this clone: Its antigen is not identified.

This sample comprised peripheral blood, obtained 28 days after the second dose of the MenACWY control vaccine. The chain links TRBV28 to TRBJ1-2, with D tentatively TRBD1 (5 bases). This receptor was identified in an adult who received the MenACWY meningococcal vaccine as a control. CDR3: CASGGGDGGMSRHGYTF. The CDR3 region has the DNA TGTGCCAGCGGTGGAGGGGACGGAGGCATGTCGCGTCATGGCTACACCTTC.